This T cell receptor (beta chain) was captured in a study of CD8 T cells in ankylosing spondylitis. This clonotype has a count of ten or more. MiXCR, run by TCRdb on the 5' RACE reads, gives a single entry per CDR3 protein. The table lists roughly 250,000 distinct CDR3 sequences, 8.6% of them singletons. The sequenced sample consisted of blood, either unsorted or a sorted T cell fraction (not recorded which). This sequence was found in a male donor with ankylosing spondylitis or in good health (not recorded which).

The CDR3 DNA is TGTGCCACCAGTGACCCCGGACACTCCGGGGAGCTGTTTTTT. Amino acid sequence: CATSDPGHSGELFF. The chain links TRBV24-1 to TRBJ2-2; D may be TRBD1 (5 bases). The CDR3 contains 14 residues. V lost 4 bases and J 6 bases, leaving 11 bases between the germline ends. The germline gives CDR1 KGHDR, CDR2 SFDVKD.